These 32 T cell receptor beta chains came from one sample sequenced in a study of human T cells and chemical hapten exposure. The time point is: healthy volunteer bleed at 2 weeks. Total RNA was isolated from unfractionated whole blood. Each CDR3 protein is one row after TCRdb ran MiXCR on the RACE reads. The sample consists of 85,000 to 95,000 distinct CDR3 sequences, about 10% of them appearing once. The sequencing sample was made of whole blood. The receptors shown here come from a female donor in good health. Some clones in this sample may be carry-over from other donors' samples.

This clonotype appeared a few times. The CDR3 is CASSFRVSTDTQYF. CDR3 nucleotides: TGTGCCAGCAGTTTTCGGGTTAGCACAGATACGCAGTATTTT. The chain combines TRBV12-3 or TRBV12-4 with TRBJ2-3; no clear D gene. The ends were cut back, 3 bases at V and 0 bases at J, with 7 bases in the middle. CDR3 size: 14 residues.

This clonotype has a count of ten or more. V usage is TRBV5-1 and J usage is TRBJ2-7; no clear D. Trimming stripped 1 base from V and 3 bases from J, with 11 bases between. This CDR3 spans 14 amino acids. CDR1 and CDR2 (germline): SGHRS, YFSETQ. CDR3 loop: CASSLLTGSYEQYF. The CDR3 DNA sequence: TGCGCCAGCAGCTTGTTAACGGGTAGCTACGAGCAGTACTTC.

This clonotype appeared many times. V is TRBV6-5 and J is TRBJ1-5; weak D call: TRBD1 (5 bases). V lost 2 bases and J lost 7, with 9 bases in between. Germline V gives CDR1 MNHEY, CDR2 SVGAGI. This CDR3 comprises 13 residues. The CDR3 nucleotides are TGTGCCAGCAGTTACGGGGGAAACCAGCCCCAGCATTTT. As protein: CASSYGGNQPQHF.

This clonotype has only a few counts. V gene TRBV21-1 combines with J gene TRBJ1-5. TRBV21-1 is a listed pseudogene. The CDR3 contains 15 residues. The CDR3 nucleotides are TGTGCCAGCAGCAAACGTGGAGCATTCGAATCGCCCCAGCATTTT. Translation: CASSKRGAFESPQHF.

This clonotype was seen only a few times. The chain uses TRBV2 and TRBJ2-3, with D possibly called TRBD1 or TRBD2 (5 bases each). The germline V and J ends were trimmed by 6 bases and 0 bases, with 7 bases remaining between them. The CDR3 runs 13 residues. The V gene's germline CDR1 is SNHLY and CDR2 FYNNEI. CDR3 in DNA: TGTGCCAGCAGGAGGGACAGCACAGATACGCAGTATTTT. This translates into CASRRDSTDTQYF. Variable domain in full (rest from reference TRBV2 and TRBJ2-3): EPEVTQTPSHQVTQMGQEVILRCVPISNHLYFYWYRQILGQKVEFLVSFYNNEISEKSEIFDDQFSVERPDGSNFTLKIRSTKLEDSAMYFCASRRDSTDTQYFGPGTRLTVL.

The chain employs TRBV6-2 or TRBV6-3 and TRBJ2-1; D call uncertain. The V end was cut by 8 bases, the J end by 7 bases, with 15 bases between. CDR1 is MNHEY and CDR2 is SVGEGT in the germline V gene. The CDR3 runs to 13 residues. CDR3 DNA: TGTGCCAGCTGCCGCGAACTCATGAATGAGCAGTTCTTC. This gives the protein CASCRELMNEQFF.

This clonotype was observed a handful of times. V and J are TRBV5-1 and TRBJ2-2; no clear D gene. Trimming took off 0 bases at V and 5 bases at J, with 17 bases between the two ends. This CDR3 is 17 amino acids long. Per germline, CDR1 SGHRS and CDR2 YFSETQ. CDR3 DNA sequence: TGCGCCAGCAGCTTGGTCGGCGTAGGGCAAGGGACCGGGGAGCTGTTTTTT. It yields the protein CASSLVGVGQGTGELFF.

This clonotype was recorded at least ten times. This chain connects TRBV24-1 to TRBJ2-2; D may be TRBD1 (6 bases). Trimming pared 2 bases from V and 2 bases from J, leaving 11 bases between. The CDR3 loop spans 16 amino acids. Germline lookup yields CDR1 KGHDR and CDR2 SFDVKD. The CDR3 is CATSDSTGHNTGELFF. As DNA, the CDR3 is TGTGCCACCAGTGATTCAACGGGACACAACACCGGGGAGCTGTTTTTT.

This clonotype was observed many times. This sequence joins TRBV28 and TRBJ1-5; D not resolved. Trimming took 6 bases from V and 2 from J, leaving 20 bases between them. Germline V gene lookup returns CDR1 MDHEN and CDR2 SYDVKM. This CDR3 is built from 17 residues. CDR3 sequence: CASRTGTLKGGNQPQHF. CDR3 DNA sequence: TGTGCCAGCAGGACCGGTACATTAAAAGGTGGCAATCAGCCCCAGCATTTT.

The rearrangement links TRBV27 to TRBJ2-7; possible D gene TRBD2, 5 bases. Germline values: CDR1 MNHEY, CDR2 SMNVEV (reference sequence). V lost 4 bases and J 3 bases, leaving 13 bases between the germline ends. The CDR3 loop spans 14 amino acids. The CDR3 nucleotides are TGTGCCAGCAGTTCCCACTATGGAGGCTACGAGCAGTACTTC. This sequence encodes CASSSHYGGYEQYF.

This clonotype has a handful of counts. V and J are TRBV28 and TRBJ2-7; D call uncertain. The V end lost 7 bases, the J end lost 3 bases, and 16 bases lay between the germline ends. CDR1 and CDR2 from the germline V gene are MDHEN and SYDVKM. The CDR3 has 14 amino acids. Written as DNA, the CDR3 is TGTGCCAGCAATCCTCGGACGGCGAGCTACGAGCAGTACTTC. It specifies CASNPRTASYEQYF.

The sample holds many counts of this clonotype. The chain carries TRBV29-1 and TRBJ2-7, with D possibly being TRBD2 (6 bases). The CDR3 is 13 residues long. Trimming removed 4 bases from V and 2 bases from J, with 12 bases in between. CDR1 and CDR2 from the germline V gene are SQVTM and ANQGSEA. Here the CDR3 reads CSVGLGGTYEQYF. CDR3 bases: TGCAGCGTTGGGCTGGGGGGAACCTACGAGCAGTACTTC.

This rearrangement joins TRBV11-1 to TRBJ2-7; 8 bases fit TRBD1. Per germline, CDR1 SGHAT and CDR2 FQDESV (reference sequence). The CDR3 is 13 amino acids. Losses at the gene ends were 4 bases for V and 5 bases for J; bases not matched to a gene: 4. CDR3 in amino acids: CASSYDRGHEQYF. The CDR3 DNA sequence: TGTGCCAGCAGCTACGACAGGGGTCACGAGCAGTACTTC.

The V call is TRBV28, the J call TRBJ1-2, with a weak D call TRBD1 (5 bases). CDR1 and CDR2 from the germline V gene are MDHEN and SYDVKM. The V and J ends lost 9 bases and 7 bases respectively, with 12 bases between them. The CDR3 has 11 residues. This CDR3 reads CASFQGFGYTF. The CDR3 DNA sequence: TGTGCCAGTTTTCAGGGCTTTGGCTACACCTTC.

V usage is TRBV6-1 and J usage is TRBJ1-6, with D tentatively TRBD1 (6 bases). V lost 1 base and J lost 9, with 10 bases in between. This CDR3 comprises 14 residues. The germline gives CDR1 MNHNS, CDR2 SASEGT. CDR3: CASSEGDKSSPLHF. In nucleotides, the CDR3 is TGTGCCAGCAGTGAAGGGGACAAAAGTTCACCCCTCCACTTT.

This clonotype was seen many times. The V gene is TRBV4-1, the J gene TRBJ1-1, with 11 nucleotides matching TRBD1. CDR3 length equals 15 residues. Germline-derived CDR1 and CDR2 are MGHRA and YSYEKL. V was pared by 4 bases and J by 3 bases, with 4 bases of the junction left unmatched. The CDR3 DNA reads as TGCGCCAGCAGCCCATCGGGACAGGGGGACACTGAAGCTTTCTTT. It is translated as CASSPSGQGDTEAFF.

This clonotype was detected only a few times. The chain has TRBV5-1 and TRBJ2-3; 7 nucleotides agree with TRBD2. Germline V CDR1 and CDR2: SGHRS, YFSETQ. The trim removed 6 bases at V and 3 bases at J, leaving 1 base unmatched. The CDR3 has 12 amino acids. The CDR3 sequence is CASTSGTDTQYF. Written as DNA, the CDR3 is TGCGCCAGCACTAGCGGAACAGATACGCAGTATTTT.

This clonotype was seen more than once but under ten times. The V call is TRBV30, the J call TRBJ2-2; possibly TRBD1 or TRBD2 for D (5 bases each). Per the germline V gene, CDR1 is GTSNPN and CDR2 is SVGIG (reference sequence). Trimming left V 4 bases short and J 4 bases short, with 16 bases between. This CDR3 has 15 amino acids. CDR3 sequence: CAWTRGLGVTGELFF. CDR3 nucleotides: TGTGCCTGGACGAGGGGTTTGGGGGTCACCGGGGAGCTGTTTTTT.

The rearrangement links TRBV5-1 to TRBJ2-3; D may be TRBD2 (6 bases). Germline V gene sequence: CDR1 SGHRS, CDR2 YFSETQ. This CDR3 region has 13 residues. Trimming removed 4 bases from V and 2 bases from J, with 8 bases in between. The CDR3, as DNA: TGCGCCAGCAGCGGGGGACTCACAGATACGCAGTATTTT. Its translation: CASSGGLTDTQYF.

This clonotype showed up many times. This chain connects TRBV29-1 to TRBJ2-1; the D gene is possibly TRBD2 (5 bases). The CDR3 covers 15 residues. Trimming stripped 5 bases from V and 2 bases from J, with 16 bases between. Germline lookup yields CDR1 SQVTM and CDR2 ANQGSEA. CDR3 sequence: CSVTLSRVTYNEQFF. CDR3 coding DNA: TGCAGCGTTACCCTTTCGAGGGTTACCTACAATGAGCAGTTCTTC.

The gene calls are TRBV28 and TRBJ1-6, with TRBD1 identical over 11 bases. V lost 5 bases, J lost 7 bases, and 13 bases stayed unmatched. CDR3 length equals 18 residues. Germline CDR1 MDHEN, CDR2 SYDVKM. CDR3 sequence reads: CASSPWTGGGEFNSPLHF. DNA for the CDR3: TGTGCCAGCAGTCCCTGGACAGGGGGCGGCGAGTTCAATTCACCCCTCCACTTT. The whole variable domain, filled in from reference TRBV28 and TRBJ1-6, reads DVKVTQSSRYLVKRTGEKVFLECVQDMDHENMFWYRQDPGLGLRLIYFSYDVKMKEKGDIPEGYSVSREKKERFSLILESASTNQTSMYLCASSPWTGGGEFNSPLHFGNGTRLTVT.

The sample holds a few counts of this clonotype. The V and J genes are TRBV7-2 and TRBJ2-7, with 12 bases that match TRBD2. The J segment lost 3 bases and the V segment lost 4 bases, leaving 1 base of the junction unmatched. The CDR3 extends over 14 amino acids. Looked up from germline, CDR1 is SGHTA and CDR2 is FQGNSA. CDR3 nucleotides: TGTGCCAGCAGCTCGACTAGCGGGAGCTACGAGCAGTACTTC. It yields the protein CASSSTSGSYEQYF.

This clonotype was seen a handful of times. The chain joins TRBV9 to TRBJ2-3, with TRBD2 matching 9 bases. The CDR3 sequence is 14 residues long. After removal of 3 bases from V and 5 bases from J, the junction contained 4 bases not matched to a gene. The germline V gene has CDR1 SGDLS and CDR2 YYNGEE. The CDR3 sequence is CASSGSGSGDTQYF. The CDR3 DNA sequence: TGTGCCAGCAGCGGTAGCGGGAGCGGAGATACGCAGTATTTT.

This clonotype was recorded a few times. The genes are TRBV5-1 and TRBJ2-7; 7 bases match TRBD2. Trimming removed 0 bases from V and 0 bases from J; junction bases left unmatched: 3. Per the germline V gene, CDR1 is SGHRS and CDR2 is YFSETQ. This CDR3 has 15 amino acids. The CDR3 loop is CASSLVAGVSYEQYF. The CDR3 DNA is TGCGCCAGCAGCTTGGTGGCGGGGGTCTCCTACGAGCAGTACTTC. Combining the CDR3 with reference TRBV5-1 and TRBJ2-7 gives the whole variable domain KAGVTQTPRYLIKTRGQQVTLSCSPISGHRSVSWYQQTPGQGLQFLFEYFSETQRNKGNFPGRFSGRQFSNSRSEMNVSTLELGDSALYLCASSLVAGVSYEQYFGPGTRLTVT.

This clonotype was counted only a few times. CDR3 DNA sequence: TGCAGTGCTAGAGATCCAGGGACAGGGTCCTACGAGCAGTACTTC. Translation: CSARDPGTGSYEQYF. The gene calls are TRBV20-1 and TRBJ2-7; 9 bases align to TRBD1. CDR1 and CDR2 from the germline V gene are DFQATT and SNEGSKA (reference sequence). V shed 0 bases and J 1 base; nucleotides not matched to a gene: 4. The CDR3 is made up of 15 amino acids.

This clonotype was recorded a few times. V gene TRBV28 combines with J gene TRBJ1-1; D may be TRBD1 (5 bases). V lost 6 bases, J lost 0 bases, and 8 bases lay in between. CDR3 length equals 13 residues. Per the germline V gene, CDR1 is MDHEN and CDR2 is SYDVKM. Written as DNA, the CDR3 is TGTGCCAGCAGCGACAGAATGAACACTGAAGCTTTCTTT. Translation gives CASSDRMNTEAFF.

This chain connects TRBV5-1 to TRBJ1-5; D not resolved. V was shortened by 0 bases and J by 0 bases, with 10 bases between the two germline ends. Germline values: CDR1 SGHRS, CDR2 YFSETQ. The CDR3 length is 16 residues. The chain's CDR3 is CASSLEPRVSNQPQHF. The CDR3 nucleotides are TGCGCCAGCAGCTTGGAACCCAGAGTTAGCAATCAGCCCCAGCATTTT.

There are a few counts of this clonotype. CDR3 DNA sequence: TGCAGTGCTAGTCAGGGGGGGATAGACTACGAGCAGTACTTC. It translates to CSASQGGIDYEQYF. The chain is built from TRBV20-1 and TRBJ2-7, with D perhaps assigned TRBD1 or TRBD2 (7 bases each). V was trimmed by 3 bases and J by 3 bases, leaving 15 bases between them. Germline V lookup: CDR1 DFQATT, CDR2 SNEGSKA (reference sequence). The CDR3 consists of 14 residues.

This clonotype occurred many times. V usage is TRBV7-2 and J usage is TRBJ2-4, with no clear D. The CDR3 totals 17 residues. With 1 base removed from V and 0 bases from J, the gap between germline ends came to 13 bases. Germline values: CDR1 SGHTA, CDR2 FQGNSA. CDR3: CASSLVATLLAKNIQYF. The DNA of the CDR3 is TGTGCCAGCAGCTTAGTCGCTACCCTACTAGCCAAAAACATTCAGTACTTC.

In this sample, this clonotype turned up a few times. The chain combines TRBV7-6 with TRBJ2-4, with a possible D match to TRBD2 (5 bases). CDR1 and CDR2 (germline): SGHVS, FNYEAQ. CDR3 length: 12 residues. The V gene lost 1 base and the J gene lost 9 bases, with 7 bases spanning the gap. CDR3 nucleotide sequence: TGTGCCAGCAGCTTAGAACGGGGCATTCAGTACTTC. Translating gives CASSLERGIQYF. The variable domain in full, with the rest retrieved from reference TRBV7-6 and TRBJ2-4, is GAGVSQSPRYKVTKRGQDVALRCDPISGHVSLYWYRQALGQGPEFLTYFNYEAQQDKSGLPNDRFSAERPEGSISTLTIQRTEQRDSAMYRCASSLERGIQYFGAGTRLSVL.

This clonotype was counted ten times or more. This rearrangement joins TRBV5-6 to TRBJ2-3, with D unresolved. The CDR3 length is 17 residues. The V end lost 2 bases, the J end lost 0 bases, and 16 bases lay between the germline ends. In germline, CDR1 is SGHDT, CDR2 YYEEEE. The CDR3 protein is CASSFFSGAPSTDTQYF. The CDR3 DNA reads TGTGCCAGCAGCTTTTTTTCGGGTGCACCTAGCACAGATACGCAGTATTTT.

This clonotype was counted many times. The rearrangement uses TRBV5-1 and TRBJ2-3, with 9 positions matching TRBD1. In germline, CDR1 is SGHRS, CDR2 YFSETQ. The length of the CDR3 is 16 residues. V gave up 0 bases and J gave up 1 base; unmatched junction bases: 3. CDR3 residues: CASSLGTGDGTDTQYF. The CDR3 DNA sequence: TGCGCCAGCAGCTTGGGGACAGGGGACGGCACAGATACGCAGTATTTT.